A selection of T cell receptor beta chains follows, all from one sample in a study of metastatic and nonmetastatic thyroid tumors. TCRdb reanalyzed the PCR reads with MiXCR. The table shows approximately 69,000 clones, with over 12% occurring only once. Sequencing used blood. The source of these receptors is a male donor with papillary thyroid cancer or a benign thyroid nodule (not recorded which). Some clones in this sample may be carry-over from other donors' samples. CDR3s include the opening cysteine and the closing phenylalanine or tryptophan. The D gene is left open where the match is weak. Size values are once, few and many counts, or a class for expanded clones, and some rows have none.

d_gene	v_gene	j_gene	abundance	CDR3aa	CDR3nt
.	TRBV6-6	TRBJ2-3	few	CASIRTIPGVLGIDTQYF	TGTGCCAGCATTCGGACTATCCCGGGCGTACTTGGCATAGATACGCAGTATTTT
.	TRBV19	TRBJ2-5	many	CASSTQGSGETQYF	TGTGCCAGTAGTACACAGGGTTCGGGAGAGACCCAGTACTTC
TRBD2	TRBV12-3/TRBV12-4	TRBJ2-1	many	CASNWGRGLVNEQFF	TGTGCCAGCAATTGGGGGAGGGGATTGGTCAATGAGCAGTTCTTC
.	TRBV28	TRBJ2-7	many	CASSLGYEQYF	TGTGCCAGCAGTTTAGGGTACGAGCAGTACTTC
TRBD2	TRBV12-3/TRBV12-4	TRBJ2-1	many	CASSLGTSSPYNEQFF	TGTGCCAGCAGTCTCGGGACTAGCTCTCCCTACAATGAGCAGTTCTTC
TRBD1	TRBV5-1	TRBJ1-2	many	CASSPDRGDNYGYTF	TGCGCCAGCAGCCCCGACAGGGGGGATAACTATGGCTACACCTTC
.	TRBV2	TRBJ1-2	many	CASSEMAGSYGYTF	TGTGCCAGCAGTGAAATGGCGGGAAGCTATGGCTACACCTTC
.	TRBV19	TRBJ2-1	many	CASSIDGNVYNEQFF	TGTGCCAGTAGTATAGACGGGAACGTCTACAATGAGCAGTTCTTC
.	TRBV6-2/TRBV6-3	TRBJ2-7	.	CASSLRESSYEQYF	TGTGCCAGCAGTTTGCGGGAAAGCTCCTACGAGCAGTACTTC
.	TRBV9	TRBJ2-7	many	CASSVGAGENYEQYF	TGTGCCAGCAGCGTAGGCGCAGGGGAGAACTACGAGCAGTACTTC
TRBD2	TRBV7-3	TRBJ2-1	many	CASSSPGLAGFGNEQFF	TGTGCCAGCAGCTCTCCGGGACTAGCGGGATTCGGAAATGAGCAGTTCTTC
.	TRBV9	TRBJ2-3	.	CASSEWPVYTQYF	TGTGCCAGCAGCGAGTGGCCTGTATATACGCAGTATTTT
.	TRBV20-1	TRBJ2-1	many	CSARGLELDEQFF	TGCAGTGCTAGAGGACTGGAATTGGATGAGCAGTTCTTC
TRBD2	TRBV18	TRBJ2-7	many	CASSLKGGSGLAGPTYEQYF	TGTGCCAGCTCACTCAAAGGGGGGTCGGGACTAGCGGGACCTACCTACGAGCAGTACTTC
.	TRBV12-5	TRBJ2-7	many	CASATGPTGAGYEQYF	TGTGCTAGTGCTACTGGACCGACCGGGGCAGGCTACGAGCAGTACTTC
TRBD2	TRBV6-1	TRBJ2-5	many	CASRATSAETQYF	TGTGCCAGCAGAGCAACTAGCGCGGAGACCCAGTACTTC
.	TRBV2	TRBJ2-5	many	CASSEEGGGQETQYF	TGTGCCAGCAGTGAGGAAGGGGGGGGACAAGAGACCCAGTACTTC
TRBD1	TRBV10-3	TRBJ1-2	few	CAISYHTRDRGGYTF	TGTGCCATCAGTTACCATACCCGGGACAGGGGTGGCTACACCTTC
.	TRBV12-3/TRBV12-4	TRBJ2-7	many	CASSSTYEQYF	TGTGCCAGCAGTTCCACCTACGAGCAGTACTTC
.	TRBV12-3/TRBV12-4	TRBJ1-3	few	CASRSVDSSTGNTIYF	TGTGCCAGCAGGTCGGTGGACAGTAGTACAGGAAACACCATATATTTT
TRBD2	TRBV6-2/TRBV6-3	TRBJ2-6	few	CASRYGGVPSGANVLTF	TGTGCCAGCAGGTACGGGGGGGTCCCCTCTGGGGCCAACGTCCTGACTTTC
.	TRBV20-1	TRBJ2-5	many	CSARDNRETQYF	TGCAGTGCTAGAGATAACAGGGAGACCCAGTACTTC
.	TRBV7-3	TRBJ2-1	many	CASSLEVGWEQFF	TGTGCCAGCAGCTTAGAGGTGGGATGGGAGCAGTTCTTC
TRBD2	TRBV20-1	TRBJ2-1	many	CSARGGTSGSYNEQFF	TGCAGTGCTAGAGGTGGGACTAGCGGCTCCTACAATGAGCAGTTCTTC
.	TRBV5-1	TRBJ2-6	many	CASSLEANVLTF	TGCGCCAGCAGCTTGGAAGCCAACGTCCTGACTTTC
TRBD2	TRBV5-1	TRBJ2-5	many	CASSTSSGGQETQYF	TGCGCCAGCAGCACGTCTAGCGGAGGGCAAGAGACCCAGTACTTC
.	TRBV7-9	TRBJ1-1	many	CASSLFGANTEAFF	TGTGCCAGCAGTCTCTTTGGGGCGAACACTGAAGCTTTCTTT
TRBD2	TRBV11-2	TRBJ2-1	many	CASSYRTSGSDNEQFF	TGTGCCAGCAGCTACCGAACTAGCGGGAGTGACAATGAGCAGTTCTTC
.	TRBV2	TRBJ1-4	many	CASSTGRYEKLFF	TGTGCCAGCTCTACAGGGCGCTATGAAAAACTGTTTTTT
TRBD2	TRBV13	TRBJ2-3	many	CASTLGASGSWGTDTQYF	TGTGCCAGCACCCTAGGGGCTAGCGGGAGTTGGGGCACAGATACGCAGTATTTT
TRBD2	TRBV20-1	TRBJ2-7	many	CSASRLAGGTYEQYF	TGCAGTGCTTCCCGTCTAGCGGGAGGCACCTACGAGCAGTACTTC
.	TRBV30	TRBJ1-2	.	CAWSLAANYGYTF	TGTGCCTGGTCCTTAGCAGCTAACTATGGCTACACCTTC
.	TRBV18	TRBJ2-1	many	CASSPKERTNNEQFF	TGTGCCAGCTCACCAAAGGAGCGGACCAACAATGAGCAGTTCTTC
TRBD1	TRBV5-1	TRBJ2-5	.	CASSLADGTGRETQYF	TGCGCCAGCAGCTTGGCCGACGGGACAGGGCGGGAGACCCAGTACTTC
.	TRBV2	TRBJ2-3	many	CASRRGIGTDTQYF	TGTGCCAGCAGGAGGGGGATTGGCACAGATACGCAGTATTTT
.	TRBV6-1	TRBJ2-2	many	CASTEFDNRLNTGELFF	TGTGCCAGCACGGAGTTCGACAACAGGTTGAACACCGGGGAGCTGTTTTTT
.	TRBV27	TRBJ2-7	many	CASSVPGRPEQYF	TGTGCCAGCAGTGTGCCAGGGCGACCGGAGCAGTACTTC
.	TRBV30	TRBJ2-1	many	CAWSVLDLGREQFF	TGTGCCTGGAGTGTACTGGACTTGGGTAGGGAGCAGTTCTTC
.	TRBV30	TRBJ1-1	many	CAWGGPRAFF	TGTGCCTGGGGGGGCCCGCGAGCTTTCTTT
.	TRBV28	TRBJ2-7	few	CASSLQGEQYF	TGTGCCAGCAGTTTACAGGGCGAGCAGTACTTC
TRBD2	TRBV7-9	TRBJ2-3	many	CASRGGATDTQYF	TGTGCCAGCCGGGGGGGGGCCACAGATACGCAGTATTTT
.	TRBV6-4	TRBJ2-7	many	CARRPSQFSYEQYF	TGTGCCAGAAGACCATCCCAGTTCTCCTACGAGCAGTACTTC
.	TRBV2	TRBJ1-1	few	CASSVGQGADTESFF	.
.	TRBV7-9	TRBJ2-5	many	CASSLVEETQYF	TGTGCCAGCAGCTTAGTTGAAGAGACCCAGTACTTC
.	TRBV6-2/TRBV6-3	TRBJ2-5	few	CASSGLEWETQYF	TGTGCCAGCAGTGGGCTAGAGTGGGAGACCCAGTACTTC
.	TRBV4-1	TRBJ2-1	many	CASSQEGTPGLGNEQFF	TGCGCCAGCAGCCAAGAAGGGACCCCAGGGTTGGGCAATGAGCAGTTCTTC
.	TRBV2	TRBJ2-2	many	CANADKEGRGELFF	TGTGCCAACGCGGACAAGGAGGGCCGTGGGGAGCTGTTTTTT
.	TRBV11-2	TRBJ1-1	.	CASSVISGGDTQAFF	TGCGCCAGCAGCGTCATAAGCGGTGGGGACACTCAAGCTTTCTTT
.	TRBV11-2	TRBJ2-1	.	CASSSLLGTYNEQFF	TGTGCCAGCAGCTCATTACTCGGGACCTACAATGAGCAGTTCTTC
.	TRBV19	TRBJ2-2	many	CASTNTGELFF	TGTGCCAGTACGAACACCGGGGAGCTGTTTTTT
TRBD2	TRBV6-5	TRBJ2-3	few	CASSYSTGTSGSTDTQYF	TGTGCCAGCAGTTACTCGACCGGGACTAGCGGGAGCACAGATACGCAGTATTTT
.	TRBV6-2/TRBV6-3	TRBJ1-2	.	CASTSGLFYGYTF	TGTGCCAGCACCTCCGGGTTGTTCTATGGCTACACCTTC
.	TRBV12-3/TRBV12-4	TRBJ1-5	.	CASIPDSYSNHPQHF	TGTGCCAGCATCCCGGACAGTTATAGCAATCATCCCCAGCATTTT
.	TRBV6-5	TRBJ2-3	many	CASSYGSITDTQYF	TGTGCCAGCAGTTACGGGTCGATAACAGATACGCAGTATTTT
.	TRBV20-1	TRBJ1-1	many	CSANPIPSRTEAFF	TGCAGTGCTAATCCGATACCTTCGAGGACTGAAGCTTTCTTT
.	TRBV29-1	TRBJ2-2	many	CSVEPAPGGTGELFF	TGCAGCGTTGAACCAGCCCCTGGGGGCACCGGGGAGCTGTTTTTT
TRBD1	TRBV6-5	TRBJ1-1	many	CASSYVQGQGTEAFF	TGTGCCAGCAGTTACGTCCAGGGACAGGGGACTGAAGCTTTCTTT
.	TRBV11-2	TRBJ2-7	many	CASSLRGGEEQYF	TGTGCCAGCAGCTTAAGAGGAGGGGAAGAGCAGTACTTC